One and the same sample provided the 18 T cell receptor beta chains below, sequenced in a study of blood T cell repertoires in COVID-19. The assay was immunoSEQ multiplex PCR, and TCRdb's table has in-frame clones only and misses some. The sample holds approximately 220,000 clones, about nine tenths seen once. Sequencing was performed on PBMCs or T cells enriched from blood (not recorded which). These receptor sequences come from a man younger than 45 who had recovered from COVID-19.

This chain connects TRBV10-2 to TRBJ2-7; 10 bases fit TRBD1. With 6 bases clipped from V and 4 bases from J, the junction kept 6 bases outside the gene matches. Germline V gene lookup returns CDR1 WSHSY and CDR2 SAAADI. This CDR3 spans 14 amino acids. The DNA for the CDR3 is TGCGCCAGCAGCCTACGGGACAGGGGATACGAGCAGTACTTC. It translates to CASSLRDRGYEQYF.

This clone was found once. V gene TRBV15 combines with J gene TRBJ2-2, with D possibly TRBD2 on 5 matching bases. This CDR3 has 16 residues. Trimming removed 3 bases at V and 6 bases at J, with 17 bases between. CDR1 is LNHNV, CDR2 YYDKDF, per germline (reference sequence). The CDR3 protein is CATSSPGILGSGELFF. DNA for the CDR3: TGTGCCACCAGCAGCCCCGGGATTTTAGGTTCCGGGGAGCTGTTTTTT.

CDR3 region: CASSSRLAGWGEQFF. CDR3 bases: TGTGCCAGCAGCTCCCGACTAGCGGGGTGGGGTGAGCAGTTCTTC. The chain couples TRBV7-2 to TRBJ2-1; 11 bases match TRBD2. J lost 9 bases, V lost 4 bases, and 8 bases had no gene match. The germline CDR1 and CDR2 sequences are SGHTA and FQGNSA. This CDR3 spans 15 amino acids.

The rearrangement joins TRBV4-2 to TRBJ1-6; the D gene is possibly TRBD1 (5 bases). The CDR3 is made up of 15 amino acids. CDR1 and CDR2 (germline): LGHNA, YNFKEQ. The germline V and J ends were trimmed by 1 base and 10 bases, with 14 bases remaining between them. DNA for the CDR3: TGTGCCAGCAGCCAAGGTGACGGGGGTAGCTCACCCCTCCACTTT. Protein: CASSQGDGGSSPLHF.

The genes are TRBV4-2 and TRBJ2-6, with D perhaps TRBD2 (7 bases). The CDR3 contains 19 residues. CDR1 LGHNA and CDR2 YNFKEQ come from the germline V gene. V was trimmed by 2 bases and J by 1 base, leaving 18 bases between them. CDR3 in amino acids: CASSQRSRGARSGANVLTF. The CDR3 DNA sequence: TGTGCCAGCAGCCAACGTTCACGGGGGGCGCGGTCTGGGGCCAACGTCCTGACTTTC.

This sequence joins TRBV27 and TRBJ1-1; maybe TRBD1 (5 bases). V was trimmed by 3 bases and J by 5 bases, leaving 13 bases between them. This CDR3 has 14 residues. Germline loops: CDR1 MNHEY, CDR2 SMNVEV (reference sequence). CDR3 DNA: TGTGCCAGCAGTTTTGCGGGGGTCGAAACTGAAGCTTTCTTT. Translated, it gives CASSFAGVETEAFF.

V usage is TRBV5-6 and J usage is TRBJ2-7; 8 bases are a match to TRBD1. Trimming at V came to 4 bases and at J to 2 bases, leaving 11 bases not matched to a gene. Germline CDR1 and CDR2: SGHDT and YYEEEE. The CDR3 totals 16 residues. For the CDR3, the DNA is TGTGCCAGCAGCCTGCCGGGACAGGAAGTTACCTACGAGCAGTACTTC. It encodes CASSLPGQEVTYEQYF.

This clone has a handful of counts. The chain has TRBV30 and TRBJ2-7, with unresolved D. CDR3 length: 11 residues. CDR1 GTSNPN and CDR2 SVGIG come from the germline V gene (reference sequence). The CDR3 region has the DNA TGTGCTGGGCAGGCTCCCTACGAGCAGTACTTC. Translating it yields CAGQAPYEQYF.

The rearrangement uses TRBV11-2 and TRBJ1-2; a weak D match, TRBD1 (5 bases). CDR1 and CDR2 from the germline V gene are SGHAT and FQNNGV. The CDR3 covers 16 residues. The V end lost 2 bases, the J end lost 6 bases, and 19 bases lay between the germline ends. CDR3 DNA: TGTGCCAGCAGCTTATTTAAGCAGGGCGGGGAGGATGGCTACACCTTC. It is translated as CASSLFKQGGEDGYTF. Full variable domain (missing parts from reference TRBV11-2 and TRBJ1-2): EAGVAQSPRYKIIEKRQSVAFWCNPISGHATLYWYQQILGQGPKLLIQFQNNGVVDDSQLPKDRFSAERLKGVDSTLKIQPAKLEDSAVYLCASSLFKQGGEDGYTFGSGTRLTVV.

The chain links TRBV27 to TRBJ2-7; a possible D gene is TRBD1 (5 bases). V gave up 1 base and J gave up 4 bases, with 29 bases separating them. Germline CDR1 reads MNHEY; CDR2 reads SMNVEV (reference sequence). The CDR3 is made up of 20 amino acids. The CDR3: CASSLFGSGLWGALAYEQYF. In DNA form, the CDR3 reads TGTGCCAGCAGTTTATTTGGTTCGGGTCTTTGGGGCGCACTCGCATACGAGCAGTACTTC.

The chain carries TRBV2 and TRBJ1-6, with D unresolved. In germline, CDR1 is SNHLY, CDR2 FYNNEI. The V gene lost 1 base and the J gene lost 0 bases, with 4 bases spanning the gap. The CDR3 has 15 amino acids. As DNA, the CDR3 is TGTGCCAGCAGTGAAGTTAACTCCTATAATTCACCCCTCCACTTT. Protein: CASSEVNSYNSPLHF.

This chain uses TRBV18 with TRBJ2-1; 7 positions agree with TRBD1. V gave up 5 bases and J gave up 4 bases; unmatched junction bases: 8. CDR1 KGHSH and CDR2 LQKENI come from the germline V gene. This CDR3 comprises 15 residues. The CDR3 sequence: CASSTTGDPYNEQFF. The CDR3 DNA reads as TGTGCCAGCTCAACCACAGGGGACCCATACAATGAGCAGTTCTTC.

The gene calls are TRBV5-4 and TRBJ1-5, with TRBD1 identical over 8 bases. V dropped 4 bases and J dropped 2; count of bases not matched to a gene: 2. CDR1 and CDR2 from the germline V gene are SGHNT and YYREEE (reference sequence). The CDR3 extends over 14 amino acids. The chain's CDR3 is CASSIQGGNQPQHF. Written as DNA, the CDR3 is TGTGCCAGCAGCATACAGGGGGGCAATCAGCCCCAGCATTTT.

The rearrangement joins TRBV11-2 to TRBJ1-4; D not resolved. Germline CDR1 is SGHAT and CDR2 is FQNNGV. Trimming took off 5 bases at V and 0 bases at J, with 7 bases between the two ends. This CDR3 region has 14 residues. CDR3 in amino acids: CASSPVSTNEKLFF. The CDR3 DNA sequence: TGTGCCAGCAGCCCGGTCTCAACTAATGAAAAACTGTTTTTT.

CDR3 DNA sequence: TGTGCCAGCAGCTCCTCCGACTGGAATGGAAACACCATATATTTT. It codes for CASSSSDWNGNTIYF. V usage is TRBV7-2 and J usage is TRBJ1-3, with D uncertain. V was shortened by 4 bases and J by 3 bases, with 13 bases between the two germline ends. Germline V gene sequence: CDR1 SGHTA, CDR2 FQGNSA. CDR3 length equals 15 residues.

The chain combines TRBV18 with TRBJ1-3, with D possibly being TRBD1 (5 bases). The CDR3 length is 16 residues. V dropped 1 base and J dropped 0 bases, with 10 bases sitting between them. The germline CDR1 and CDR2 sequences are KGHSH and LQKENI. The CDR3 spells CASSPQGLFSGNTIYF. The CDR3, as DNA: TGTGCCAGCTCACCACAGGGACTTTTCTCTGGAAACACCATATATTTT.

The CDR3 coding sequence is TGCGCCAGCAGTGGTCAGGGGTTGAATTCACCCCTCCACTTT. Its protein product is CASSGQGLNSPLHF. This chain links TRBV10-2 with TRBJ1-6, with D possibly being TRBD1 (6 bases). V was cut by 4 bases and J by 7 bases, with 11 bases left in between. The germline V gene has CDR1 WSHSY and CDR2 SAAADI. This CDR3 spans 14 amino acids.

Concerning this clone: Other DNA sequences within the sample encode an identical CDR3. The V gene is TRBV19, the J gene TRBJ1-1, with 10 bases fitting TRBD1. Germline V gives CDR1 LNHDA, CDR2 SQIVND (reference sequence). The J segment lost 4 bases and the V segment lost 1 base, leaving 0 bases of the junction unmatched. The CDR3 has 14 amino acids. The CDR3 DNA is TGTGCCAGTAGTATAGGGACAGGGGGCACTGAAGCTTTCTTT. Translated: CASSIGTGGTEAFF. The full variable domain, its missing parts supplied by reference TRBV19 and TRBJ1-1, is DGGITQSPKYLFRKEGQNVTLSCEQNLNHDAMYWYRQDPGQGLRLIYYSQIVNDFQKGDIAEGYSVSREKKESFPLTVTSAQKNPTAFYLCASSIGTGGTEAFFGQGTRLTVV.